A selection of T cell receptor beta chains follows, all from one sample in a study of cytomegalovirus exposure and HLA in healthy donors. Assay used: immunoSEQ multiplex PCR; TCRdb lists only in-frame clones, some missing. Of about 130,000 clones listed, under 85% are singletons. Material for sequencing was PBMCs. The receptor source for this set is a man under 40 in good health and CMV-seronegative. Each CDR3 is given with its conserved first and last residue.

TRBV4-2 CASSRSSTGSYEQYF
TRBV5-4 CASSLQTGSYNEQFF
TRBV4-3 CASSQGDRGISGELFF
TRBV6-5 CASSLGGIRSYNEQFF
TRBV6-1 CASSESLGLGGYTF
TRBV6-1 CASTSRYVHEQYF
TRBV25-1 CAVTGPVKDEQFF
TRBV7-9 CASSPRTENRYGYTF
TRBV29-1 CSVGAGGLSNTEAFF
TRBV25-1 CASSRQGAMYF
TRBV28 CASSDWDRGTDTQYF
TRBV30 CASGVGQGKANQPQHF
TRBV19 CASSLYDRDTEAFF
TRBV6-5 CASSWDRGTSTDTQYF